Listed below are T cell receptor beta chains from one sample, sequenced in a study of beta chain features in type 1 diabetes. Profiling relied on immunoSEQ multiplex PCR, and the TCRdb table lists in-frame clones only, not all of them. The table has under 850,000 clones, 13% seen once. Sample: naive CD4+ T cells from blood. The receptors come from a man between 18 and 29 years old with type 1 diabetes. CDR3s include the opening cysteine and the closing phenylalanine or tryptophan. The order of the fields is J gene, CDR3 length, V gene, CDR3 protein.

TRBJ2-3,15,TRBV6-1,CASRRDRGYTDTQYF
TRBJ2-3,15,TRBV6-6,CASSYSGAATDTQYF
TRBJ2-1,13,TRBV7-7,CASSLIQNNEQFF
TRBJ1-6,13,TRBV18,CASSPSEGSPLHF
TRBJ1-2,13,TRBV14,CASSPGRSYGYTF
TRBJ2-2,14,TRBV14,CASSQDIIGGELFF
TRBJ2-2,16,TRBV5-6,CASSRGLMAGTGELFF
TRBJ2-7,17,TRBV2,CASSENPWGESSYEQYF
TRBJ1-5,13,TRBV18,CASSPGSDQPQHF
TRBJ2-6,16,TRBV29-1,CSVEDDRGPGANVLTF
TRBJ2-5,15,TRBV5-6,CASSLYRTTPETQYF
TRBJ2-3,15,TRBV18,CASSTDRGRIDTQYF
TRBJ2-1,15,TRBV10-3,CAISAGTGLLTEQFF
TRBJ1-3,15,TRBV30,CAWLPDLSSGNTIYF
TRBJ1-1,16,TRBV29-1,CSVDSGLSLGGTEAFF
TRBJ2-2,15,TRBV5-1,CASSPWTEATGELFF
TRBJ2-3,15,TRBV2,CARTSGTGNTDTQYF
TRBJ2-7,15,TRBV29-1,CSVQLDRGDPYEQYF
TRBJ1-1,13,TRBV6-1,CATSGQMNTEAFF
TRBJ2-5,13,TRBV19,CASRGLEQETQYF
TRBJ2-5,14,TRBV6-5,CASSERPRGETQYF
TRBJ1-2,12,TRBV30,CAWSKQGDGYTF
TRBJ2-7,14,TRBV5-4,CASSFSGGGYEQYF
TRBJ1-4,14,TRBV5-1,CASSPGTGSGKLFF
TRBJ2-1,16,TRBV4-2,CASSQDPSGNYNEQFF
TRBJ2-1,15,TRBV10-3,CAISVLESSYNEQFF
TRBJ1-6,15,TRBV27,CASRKVGSYNSPLHF
TRBJ1-2,12,TRBV29-1,CSVEYWGGGYTF
TRBJ1-4,14,TRBV6-5,CASSGTGVNEKLFF
TRBJ1-6,15,TRBV6-9,CASSLAPGKNSPLHF
TRBJ1-4,15,TRBV28,CASSSTTGVREKLFF
TRBJ2-5,14,TRBV9,CASTAGGGAETQYF
TRBJ2-4,14,TRBV7-2,CASSLELAKNIQYF
TRBJ1-2,13,TRBV11-1,CASSKDGLGGYTF
TRBJ1-2,13,TRBV27,CASSLTGGYGYTF
TRBJ2-5,16,TRBV7-8,CASSFPWTSGQETQYF
TRBJ2-7,14,TRBV4-2,CASSYLEASYEQYF
TRBJ1-2,18,TRBV2,CASSEAPGGERRSYGYTF
TRBJ2-7,15,TRBV6-5,CASSYDGQGPYEQYF
TRBJ2-4,16,TRBV15,CATSRGVVGQKNIQYF
TRBJ1-2,11,TRBV10-3,CAIRRENGYTF
TRBJ2-1,16,TRBV13,CASSFIALELWDEQFF
TRBJ1-2,13,TRBV11-2,CASSLQGNYGYTF
TRBJ2-3,15,TRBV19,CASSRAGAGTDTQYF
TRBJ2-2,14,TRBV2,CASKRTENTGELFF